The rows below give T cell receptor beta chains drawn from one sample of a study of tumour-infiltrating T cells in Burkitt lymphoma. Clones were read by immunoSEQ multiplex PCR, and TCRdb kept only the in-frame ones, dropping some. Among several thousand clones listed, about a tenth were seen once. The sequencing sample was made of tumor tissue. The receptors were sampled from a human donor with diffuse large B-cell lymphoma. CDR3s include the opening cysteine and the closing phenylalanine or tryptophan. D genes are given only for firm matches. A clone size is listed for some rows: how often the clone was seen (once, few, many), or a class if it is expanded.

NA,TRBJ1-5,TRBV28,NA,TGTGCCAGCAGCCGCCTAAGTGGGGTGCTTAATCAGCCCCAGCATTTT,CASSRLSGVLNQPQHF
few,TRBJ2-5,TRBV7-8,TRBD2,TGTGCCAGCAGCTTGCGGTCCGGGGAGGGAGAGACCCAGTACTTC,CASSLRSGEGETQYF
NA,TRBJ2-7,TRBV6-5,TRBD1,TGTGCCAGCAGCCTACGGACAGGGGGGTCCTACGAGCAGTACTTC,CASSLRTGGSYEQYF
few,TRBJ1-2,TRBV19,NA,TGTGCCAGTAGTATAGGCCCCGGAGTTGACTATGGCTACACCTTC,CASSIGPGVDYGYTF
few,TRBJ2-2,TRBV18,TRBD2,TGTGCCAGCTCACCACTACTAGCGGGGGGGCCGTTGACCGGGGAGCTGTTTTTT,CASSPLLAGGPLTGELFF
few,TRBJ1-5,TRBV6-1,NA,TGTGCCAGCAGTTTCCCTCGGGAGGGCAATCAGCCCCAGCATTTT,CASSFPREGNQPQHF
NA,TRBJ1-1,TRBV5-1,TRBD1,TGCGCCAGCAGCATGGGACAGGGGAGCACTGAAGCTTTCTTT,CASSMGQGSTEAFF
few,TRBJ1-2,TRBV2,NA,TGTGCCAAATACGACAGGCACCTCTCCTATGGCTACACCTTC,CAKYDRHLSYGYTF
few,TRBJ2-5,TRBV19,TRBD1,TGTGCCAGTAGTCCGACAGGGCTAGGGGAGACCCAGTACTTC,CASSPTGLGETQYF
NA,TRBJ1-5,TRBV6-5,NA,TGTGCCAGCAGTTCTCCCGCCCAGCCCCAGCATTTT,CASSSPAQPQHF
few,TRBJ1-2,TRBV2,NA,TGTGCCAGCACCGAAGGGGCGGGTAACTATGGCTACACCTTC,CASTEGAGNYGYTF
NA,TRBJ2-2,TRBV19,NA,TGTGCCAGTAGTACAGGACCAGTTTCCGGGGAGCTGTTTTTT,CASSTGPVSGELFF
few,TRBJ1-1,TRBV10-3,NA,TGTGCCATCAGCCGGACTGTGAACACTGAAGCTTTCTTT,CAISRTVNTEAFF
NA,TRBJ1-2,TRBV7-2,NA,TGTGCCAGCAGCTTAGGACCAGAAAACTATGGCTACACCTTC,CASSLGPENYGYTF
few,TRBJ1-1,TRBV10-2,NA,TGCGCCAGCAGTGATGGGGGATCTGGTGAAGCTTTCTTT,CASSDGGSGEAFF
few,TRBJ1-2,TRBV6-1,NA,TGTGCCAGCAGTGCCGCCTGGGGCGCGGCTGATATCTATGGCTACACCTTC,CASSAAWGAADIYGYTF
few,TRBJ2-1,TRBV19,NA,TGTGCCAGTAGTCCCTGGACACACTACAATGAGCAGTTCTTC,CASSPWTHYNEQFF
NA,TRBJ2-5,TRBV15,TRBD2,TGTGCCACCAGCGGTAGCGGGGGACGGTATGAGACCCAGTACTTC,CATSGSGGRYETQYF
NA,TRBJ1-1,TRBV6-1,NA,TGTGCCAGCAGTGAATTCGACATTTTGAACACTGAAGCTTTCTTT,CASSEFDILNTEAFF
few,TRBJ1-1,TRBV15,NA,TGTGCCACCAGCAGGGGGCAAGTGAACACTGAAGCTTTCTTT,CATSRGQVNTEAFF
few,TRBJ1-1,TRBV5-6,NA,TGTGCCAGCAGCTTTTTGGACGGGACTTTGAACACTGAAGCTTTCTTT,CASSFLDGTLNTEAFF
few,TRBJ1-1,TRBV7-6,NA,TGTGCCACCGCCGCACAGCTAAACACTGAAGCTTTCTTT,CATAAQLNTEAFF
NA,TRBJ2-3,TRBV5-1,NA,TGCGCCAGCAGCTTGGGGGCCGAGGGTACAGATACGCAGTATTTT,CASSLGAEGTDTQYF
NA,TRBJ1-5,TRBV18,TRBD1,TGTGCCAGCTCACCGGGACAGGGAAGCAATCAGCCCCAGCATTTT,CASSPGQGSNQPQHF
few,TRBJ1-3,TRBV7-6,NA,TGTGCCAGCAGCTTAGCAGGGGTTGGAAACACCATATATTTT,CASSLAGVGNTIYF
few,TRBJ1-1,TRBV6-1,NA,TGTGCCAGCAGTGAAGCCCCTCGGGGATATGAAGCTTTCTTT,CASSEAPRGYEAFF
few,TRBJ2-3,TRBV6-4,NA,TGTGCCAGCAGTGACAGGGAGTCAGATACGCAGTATTTT,CASSDRESDTQYF
NA,TRBJ1-2,TRBV6-1,TRBD1,TGTGCCAGCGTCTGGGACAGGGGGAACTATGGCTACACCTTC,CASVWDRGNYGYTF
NA,TRBJ1-1,TRBV15,TRBD1,TGTGCCACCAGCACAGGACAGGGAATGGGTGCTTTCTTT,CATSTGQGMGAFF
NA,TRBJ2-6,TRBV6-1,NA,TGTGCCAGCAGTGATGGTGAAGGGGCCGGGGCCAACGTCCTGACTTTC,CASSDGEGAGANVLTF
NA,TRBJ2-2,TRBV19,TRBD1,TGTGCCAGCACCGGGACAGGGGGCCCCGGGGAGCTGTTTTTT,CASTGTGGPGELFF
NA,TRBJ2-7,TRBV2,TRBD2,TGTGCCGGGGGGAGGGGATCCTACGAGCAGTACTTC,CAGGRGSYEQYF
NA,TRBJ2-5,TRBV9,NA,TGTGCCAGCAGCCCACGGCTAGCTTCCGAGACCCAGTACTTC,CASSPRLASETQYF
few,TRBJ1-5,TRBV4-3,TRBD1,TGCGCCAGCAGCCCCGGTGGACAGGGCCGGAATCAGCCCCAGCATTTT,CASSPGGQGRNQPQHF
NA,TRBJ2-5,TRBV6-1,TRBD2,TGTGCCAGCAGTCAGCGGGGGGGACAAGAGACCCAGTACTTC,CASSQRGGQETQYF
NA,TRBJ2-3,TRBV5-6,TRBD2,TGTGCCAGCAGCTCGACTAGCGGGGGAACAGATACGCAGTATTTT,CASSSTSGGTDTQYF
few,TRBJ1-1,TRBV5-1,NA,TGCGCCAGCAGCTTCCTACACGACACTGAAGCTTTCTTT,CASSFLHDTEAFF
few,TRBJ1-2,TRBV28,NA,TGTGCCAGCACCATCAACAGGGACTATGGCTACACCTTC,CASTINRDYGYTF
few,TRBJ2-5,TRBV6-5,NA,TGTGCCAGCAGTTACGGGGGATACCAAGAGACCCAGTACTTC,CASSYGGYQETQYF
NA,TRBJ2-2,TRBV5-1,TRBD1,TGCGCCAGCAGCCCGGTGGCGGGACAGGGTGACACCGGGGAGCTGTTTTTT,CASSPVAGQGDTGELFF
few,TRBJ2-3,TRBV19,NA,TGTGCCAGTAGTTCGCGGGGCACAGATACGCAGTATTTT,CASSSRGTDTQYF
NA,TRBJ1-2,TRBV5-1,NA,TGCGCCAGCAGCTTGCGGCTTGGGGGCAGACTCTTCGGTGGCTACACCTTC,CASSLRLGGRLFGGYTF
NA,TRBJ1-5,TRBV6-6,TRBD1,TGTGCCAGCAGCCAGGGACAGGGTAGCAATCAGCCCCAGCATTTT,CASSQGQGSNQPQHF
few,TRBJ1-4,TRBV5-1,TRBD1,TGCGCCAGCAGCTTGGGACAGGGGCCCACTAATGAAAAACTGTTTTTT,CASSLGQGPTNEKLFF
few,TRBJ1-1,TRBV15,NA,TGTGCCACCAGCAGAGGTCTGAACACTGAAGCTTTCTTT,CATSRGLNTEAFF
few,TRBJ2-7,TRBV6-1,NA,TGTGCCAGCAGTGACAGGCTCGGGTACGAGCAGTACTTC,CASSDRLGYEQYF
NA,TRBJ2-3,TRBV7-2,TRBD2,TGTGCCAGCAGCCAGGAGCGGGGGCATACAGATACGCAGTATTTT,CASSQERGHTDTQYF
NA,TRBJ1-2,TRBV19,NA,TGTGCCAGTAGTATCCTATTACCTGGGCATGGCTACACCTTC,CASSILLPGHGYTF
NA,TRBJ2-7,TRBV6-1,NA,TGTGCCAGCGGAAAACAGGTGGGCAGCCACTACGAGCAGTACTTC,CASGKQVGSHYEQYF
NA,TRBJ1-1,TRBV5-1,NA,TGCGCCAGCAGCCCGAGGGACGTTGGAAACACTGAAGCTTTCTTT,CASSPRDVGNTEAFF